This T cell receptor (beta chain) was observed in a study of a mutant IDH1 vaccine in newly diagnosed glioma. Across the study: Vaccination followed radiotherapy alone by 4-6 weeks, or accompanied temozolomide cycles. Treated patients comprised about 60% males and 37.5% females, mean age approximately 42 years. Former treatment meant radiotherapy, temozolomide, or both; the majority had gotten both. Notes on the study in general: It was approximately 93% of patients that developed vaccine-induced immune responses.

TCRdb's copy holds only in-frame clones and misses some; the assay was immunoSEQ multiplex PCR. The table lists 50,000 to 85,000 clones, roughly 84% of them singletons, with 13% in the top ten. Time point given: week 23, last vaccination. Every vaccine dose comprised 300 ug of mutant IDH1 20-mer peptide plus topical imiquimod. Germline V gives CDR1 LGHNA, CDR2 YSLEER. This CDR3 contains 14 residues. V lost 3 bases and J lost 3, with 12 bases in between. About this clone: No antigen is known for it.

The TCR sequence derives from a man between 18 and 29 years old with glioma. This specimen consisted of PBMCs, obtained from a glioma patient whose treatment included an IDH1 peptide vaccine. The gene calls are TRBV4-3 and TRBJ2-7; TRBD1 is a possible D gene (6 bases). CDR3 in DNA: TGCGCCAGCAGCCAGAACCAGGGGAACTACGAGCAGTACTTC. This encodes CASSQNQGNYEQYF.